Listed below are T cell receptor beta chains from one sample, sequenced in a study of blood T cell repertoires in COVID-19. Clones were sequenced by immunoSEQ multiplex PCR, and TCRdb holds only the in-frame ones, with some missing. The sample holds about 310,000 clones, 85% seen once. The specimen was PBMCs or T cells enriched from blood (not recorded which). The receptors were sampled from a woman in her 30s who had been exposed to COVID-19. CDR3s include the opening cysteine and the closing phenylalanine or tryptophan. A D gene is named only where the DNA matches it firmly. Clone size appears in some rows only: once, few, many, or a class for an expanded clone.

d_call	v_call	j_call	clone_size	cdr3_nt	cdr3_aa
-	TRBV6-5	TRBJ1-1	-	TGTGCCAGCAGAAGCGGGGTAGGGAACACTGAAGCTTTCTTT	CASRSGVGNTEAFF
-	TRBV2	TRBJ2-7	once	TGTGCCAGCAGCGCTACTAGGCCCCAGGAGTACTTC	CASSATRPQEYF
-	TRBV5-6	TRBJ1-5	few	TGTGCCAGCAGCTTCAGCGCTCAGCCCCAGCATTTT	CASSFSAQPQHF
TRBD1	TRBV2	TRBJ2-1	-	TGTGCCAGCAGCGAGGGACAGGTCCTGGATGAGCAGTTCTTC	CASSEGQVLDEQFF
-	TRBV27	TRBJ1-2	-	TGTGCCAGCAGTTTATCCAGGTCGGACTATGGCTACACCTTC	CASSLSRSDYGYTF
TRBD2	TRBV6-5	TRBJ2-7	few	TGTGCCAGCAGCGCAAGCGGGGGGGTCTACGAGCAGTACTTC	CASSASGGVYEQYF
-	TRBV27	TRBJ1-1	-	TGTGCCAGCAGTTTCTACGGGGAGACTGAAGCTTTCTTT	CASSFYGETEAFF
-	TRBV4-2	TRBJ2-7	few	TGTGCCAGCAGCCAAGAAGGGGGGGGTAGCGCGTACTCCTACGAGCAGTACTTC	CASSQEGGGSAYSYEQYF
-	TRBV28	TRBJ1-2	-	TGTGCCAGCAGAAACCAGGGACTTAACTATGGCTACACCTTC	CASRNQGLNYGYTF
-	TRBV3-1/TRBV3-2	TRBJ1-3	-	TGTGCCAGCAGTCAGGGCTCTGGAAACACCATATATTTT	CASSQGSGNTIYF
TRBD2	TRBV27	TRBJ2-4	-	TGTGCCAGCAGTTTGGTAGCGGGAGCTCGAAACATTCAGTACTTC	CASSLVAGARNIQYF
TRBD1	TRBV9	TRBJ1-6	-	TGTGCCAGCAGCCAGACAGGACAGGGATACAGTGACCATAATTCACCCCTCCACTTT	CASSQTGQGYSDHNSPLHF
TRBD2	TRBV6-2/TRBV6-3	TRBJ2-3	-	TGTGCCAGCAGTCTAGCGGGGCTCACAGATACGCAGTATTTT	CASSLAGLTDTQYF
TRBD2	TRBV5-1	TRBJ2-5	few	TGCGCCAGCAGCTTCCATAGCGGGGGGTACCAAGAGACCCAGTACTTC	CASSFHSGGYQETQYF
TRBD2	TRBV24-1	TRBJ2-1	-	TGTGCCACCAGTGCTGAGCGGGGGACCTACAATGAGCAGTTCTTC	CATSAERGTYNEQFF
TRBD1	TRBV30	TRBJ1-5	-	TGTGCCTGGAGTTATGAGGGGGCCCGCGGTCAGCCCCAGCATTTT	CAWSYEGARGQPQHF
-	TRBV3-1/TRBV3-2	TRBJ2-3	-	TGTGCCAGCAGCCAAGAGAGGAGGACAGATACGCAGTATTTT	CASSQERRTDTQYF
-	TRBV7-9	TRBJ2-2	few	TGTGCCAGCAGCCCATTCCCGGATCAGGCCCTGGCCGGGGAGCTGTTTTTT	CASSPFPDQALAGELFF
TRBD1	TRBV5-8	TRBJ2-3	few	TGTGCCAGCAGCGACAGGGGGCCGACTAGCACAGATACGCAGTATTTT	CASSDRGPTSTDTQYF
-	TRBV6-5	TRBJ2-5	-	TGTGCCAGCAGTTACTCGGGCAGGGGCGATTTTGAGACCCAGTACTTC	CASSYSGRGDFETQYF
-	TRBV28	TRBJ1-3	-	TGTGCCAGCAGTTCAGGGACCATATATTTT	CASSSGTIYF
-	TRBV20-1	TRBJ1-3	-	TGCAGTGCTAGTAGCCAACGCAGGGCTGGAAACACCATATATTTT	CSASSQRRAGNTIYF
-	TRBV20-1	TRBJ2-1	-	TGCAGTGCTAGTCCCGGGACTGGGTACAATGAGCAGTTCTTC	CSASPGTGYNEQFF
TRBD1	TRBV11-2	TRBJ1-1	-	TGTGCCAGCAGCCCAACGACAGGGTGGAAGGACACTGAAGCTTTCTTT	CASSPTTGWKDTEAFF
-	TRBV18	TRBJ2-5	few	TGTGCCAGCTCACCCCGCGCGCGGGAAGAGACCCAGTACTTC	CASSPRAREETQYF
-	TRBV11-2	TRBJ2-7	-	TGTGCCAGCAGCCTAGCCTCAGAGAACATCGGGGACGAGCAGTACTTC	CASSLASENIGDEQYF